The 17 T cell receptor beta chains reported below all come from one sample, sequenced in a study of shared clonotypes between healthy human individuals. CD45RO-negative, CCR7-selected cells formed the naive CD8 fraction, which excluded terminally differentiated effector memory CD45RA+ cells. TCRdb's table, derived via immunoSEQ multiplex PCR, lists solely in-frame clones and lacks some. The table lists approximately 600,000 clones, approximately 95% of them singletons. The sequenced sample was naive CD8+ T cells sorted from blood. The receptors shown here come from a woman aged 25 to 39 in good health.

The CDR3 DNA sequence: TGTGCCAGCAGCTTCAGACTAGCGCCTAGCTCCTACGAGCAGTACTTC. Translated, it gives CASSFRLAPSSYEQYF. This chain links TRBV5-6 with TRBJ2-7; 8 nucleotides line up with TRBD2. The CDR3 is 16 residues long. The ends lost 2 bases at V and 0 bases at J; junction bases unmatched: 7. CDR1 is SGHDT and CDR2 is YYEEEE in the germline V gene.

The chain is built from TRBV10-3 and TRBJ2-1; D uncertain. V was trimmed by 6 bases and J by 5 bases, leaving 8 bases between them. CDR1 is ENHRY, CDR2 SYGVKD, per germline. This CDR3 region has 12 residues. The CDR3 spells CAIRTTNNEQFF. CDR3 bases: TGTGCCATCAGGACGACGAACAATGAGCAGTTCTTC.

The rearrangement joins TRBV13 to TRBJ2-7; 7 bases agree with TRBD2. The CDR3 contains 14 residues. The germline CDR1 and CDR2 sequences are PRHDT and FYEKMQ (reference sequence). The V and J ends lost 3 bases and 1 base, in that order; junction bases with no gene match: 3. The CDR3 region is CASSFLAVSYEQYF. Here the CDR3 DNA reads TGTGCCAGCAGCTTTCTAGCGGTTTCCTACGAGCAGTACTTC.

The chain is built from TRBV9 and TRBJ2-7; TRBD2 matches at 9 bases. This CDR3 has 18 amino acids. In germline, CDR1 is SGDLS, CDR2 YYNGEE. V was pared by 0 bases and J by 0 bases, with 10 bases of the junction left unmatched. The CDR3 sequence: CASSVGRPSGKISYEQYF. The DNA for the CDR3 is TGTGCCAGCAGCGTAGGGAGGCCTAGCGGGAAAATCTCCTACGAGCAGTACTTC.

CDR3 region: CASSLVGGLDEQYF. CDR3 coding DNA: TGTGCCAGCAGCTTAGTGGGGGGGCTGGACGAGCAGTACTTC. The chain combines TRBV11-3 with TRBJ2-7; possible D gene TRBD2, 7 bases. The V and J ends lost 1 base and 5 bases respectively, with 12 bases between them. CDR1 SGHNT and CDR2 YENEEA come from the germline V gene. The CDR3 runs 14 residues.

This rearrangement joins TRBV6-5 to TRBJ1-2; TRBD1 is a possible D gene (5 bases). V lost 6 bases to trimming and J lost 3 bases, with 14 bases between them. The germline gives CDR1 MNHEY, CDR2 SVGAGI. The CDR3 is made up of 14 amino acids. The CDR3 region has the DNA TGTGCCAGCAGCCTTCTTGGGGGGGACTATGGCTACACCTTC. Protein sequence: CASSLLGGDYGYTF.

The CDR3 protein is CATRPLLGNGGELFF. The CDR3 DNA reads TGCGCCACCCGACCCCTCTTGGGGAACGGCGGGGAGCTGTTTTTT. The rearrangement uses TRBV5-1 and TRBJ2-2; the D is unclear. This CDR3 is built from 15 residues. V dropped 9 bases and J dropped 7 bases, with 22 bases sitting between them. Germline CDR1 and CDR2: SGHRS and YFSETQ.

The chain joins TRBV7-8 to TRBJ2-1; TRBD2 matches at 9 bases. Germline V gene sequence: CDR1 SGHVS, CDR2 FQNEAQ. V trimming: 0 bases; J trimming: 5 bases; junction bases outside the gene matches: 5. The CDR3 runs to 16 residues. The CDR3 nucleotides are TGTGCCAGCAGCTTAGCGCAGAGCGGGAGGAACAATGAGCAGTTCTTC. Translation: CASSLAQSGRNNEQFF. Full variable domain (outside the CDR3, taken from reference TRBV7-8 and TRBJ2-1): GAGVSQSPRYKVAKRGQDVALRCDPISGHVSLFWYQQALGQGPEFLTYFQNEAQLDKSGLPSDRFFAERPEGSVSTLKIQRTQQEDSAVYLCASSLAQSGRNNEQFFGPGTRLTVL.

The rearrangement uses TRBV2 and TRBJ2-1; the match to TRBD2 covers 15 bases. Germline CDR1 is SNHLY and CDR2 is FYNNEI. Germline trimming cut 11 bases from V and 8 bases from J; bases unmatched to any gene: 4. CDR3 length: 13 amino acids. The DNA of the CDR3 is TGTGCCGGACTAGCGGGAGGGTTCGATGAGCAGTTCTTC. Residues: CAGLAGGFDEQFF.

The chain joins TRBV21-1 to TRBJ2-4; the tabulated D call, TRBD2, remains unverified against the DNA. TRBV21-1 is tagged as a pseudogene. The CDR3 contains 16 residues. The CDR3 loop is CASSKRWMEEPNIQYF. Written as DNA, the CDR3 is TGTGCCAGCAGCAAAAGGTGGATGGAGGAACCAAACATTCAGTACTTC.

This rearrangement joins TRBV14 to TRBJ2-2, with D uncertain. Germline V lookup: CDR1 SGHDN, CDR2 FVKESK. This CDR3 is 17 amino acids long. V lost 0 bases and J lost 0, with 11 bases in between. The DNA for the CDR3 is TGTGCCAGCAGCCAAGAAGCCCCGGGCCCGAACACCGGGGAGCTGTTTTTT. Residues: CASSQEAPGPNTGELFF.

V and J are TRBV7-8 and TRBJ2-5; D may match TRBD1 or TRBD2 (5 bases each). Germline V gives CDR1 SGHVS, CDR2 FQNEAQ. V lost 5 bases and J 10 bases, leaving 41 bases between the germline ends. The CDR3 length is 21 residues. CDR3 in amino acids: CASSLDFGAQPPKTQGLGQYF. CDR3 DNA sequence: TGTGCCAGCAGCCTTGACTTCGGGGCGCAGCCTCCTAAAACCCAAGGTTTGGGCCAGTACTTC.

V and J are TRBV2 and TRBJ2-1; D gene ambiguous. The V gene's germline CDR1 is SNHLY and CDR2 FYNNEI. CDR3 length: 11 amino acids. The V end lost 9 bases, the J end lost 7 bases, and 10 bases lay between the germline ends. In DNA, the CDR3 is TGTGCCAGAGCCGTAGGGAATGAGCAGTTCTTC. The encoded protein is CARAVGNEQFF.

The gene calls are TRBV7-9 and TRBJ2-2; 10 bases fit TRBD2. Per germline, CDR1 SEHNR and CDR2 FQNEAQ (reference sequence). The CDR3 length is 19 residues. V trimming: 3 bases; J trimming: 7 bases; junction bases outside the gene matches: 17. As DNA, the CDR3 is TGTGCCAGCAGCTTGTCCCGGGGTCTAGCGGGAGTGGGTATCGGGGAGCTGTTTTTT. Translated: CASSLSRGLAGVGIGELFF.

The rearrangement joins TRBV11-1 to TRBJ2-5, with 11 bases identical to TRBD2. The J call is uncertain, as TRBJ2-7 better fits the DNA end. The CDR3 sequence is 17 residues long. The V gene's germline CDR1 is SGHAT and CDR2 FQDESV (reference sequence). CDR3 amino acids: CASSPQLGLAEAYEQYF. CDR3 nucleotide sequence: TGTGCCAGCAGCCCCCAGCTGGGACTAGCGGAGGCCTACGAGCAGTACTTC.

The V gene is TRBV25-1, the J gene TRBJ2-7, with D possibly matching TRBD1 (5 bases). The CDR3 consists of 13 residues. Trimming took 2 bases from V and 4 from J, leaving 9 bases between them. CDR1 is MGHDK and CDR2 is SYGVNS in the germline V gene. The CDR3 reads CASSEQGWYEQYF. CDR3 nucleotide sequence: TGTGCCAGCAGTGAACAGGGTTGGTACGAGCAGTACTTC.

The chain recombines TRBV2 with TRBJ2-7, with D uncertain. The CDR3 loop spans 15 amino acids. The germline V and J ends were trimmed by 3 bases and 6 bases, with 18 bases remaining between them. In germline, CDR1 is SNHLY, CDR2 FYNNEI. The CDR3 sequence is CASSEGPEVSSEQYF. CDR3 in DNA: TGTGCCAGCAGTGAGGGCCCGGAAGTATCTAGCGAGCAGTACTTC.